This T cell receptor (beta chain) came from a study of blood T cells in healthy people across ages. Then a second PCR, running roughly 7 to 11 cycles, was carried out with a sample-barcoded 5' primer and a J-beta primer mix. Each single sample gave us at least 2.5 million CDR3-containing paired-end reads. TCRdb ran MiXCR on the 5' RACE reads and lists one entry per CDR3 protein. The table has around 780,000 distinct CDR3 sequences, roughly 24% seen once. Study-wide points: While age rose, TCR beta diversity per million T cells dropped in a roughly linear way.

Every donor contributed around 10 milliliters of peripheral blood by blood draw. Worth noting for this clonotype: The antigen is not known.

In germline, CDR1 is DFQATT, CDR2 SNEGSKA (reference sequence). The J segment lost 4 bases and the V segment lost 0 bases, leaving 5 bases of the junction unmatched. This CDR3 region has 15 residues. The sample was also reused in another study, on T cells of mothers and their children.

This chain connects TRBV20-1 to TRBJ2-5, with 10 bases aligning to TRBD2. Sequencing was performed on blood. The TCR sequence derives from a boy aged 5-17 years in good health. CDR3 residues: CSAREAAGGLETQYF. The CDR3 DNA sequence: TGCAGTGCTAGAGAGGCAGCGGGGGGGCTAGAGACCCAGTACTTC.